This T cell receptor beta chain was observed in a study of blood T cell repertoires in COVID-19. On the study more broadly: Acute and convalescent COVID-19 samples came from the United States, Italy and Spain. Sample material is recorded as cDNA or gDNA derived from T cells, B-cell-depleted T cells, or PBMCs.

Germline-derived CDR1 and CDR2 are LGHNA and YNFKEQ. The CDR3 loop spans 16 amino acids. The J segment lost 4 bases and the V segment lost 0 bases, leaving 6 bases of the junction unmatched. Per the original data handling: Counts of nucleated cells, estimated from reference gene primer amplification, were obtained. Profiling relied on immunoSEQ multiplex PCR, and the TCRdb table lists in-frame clones only, not all of them. V and J calls and clone size come straight from that table; D and trimming were deduced from the DNA. There are roughly 310,000 clones in the sample; 75% to 90% occur only once, and 2.5% to 3.5% lies in the top ten. Seattle enrolled patients during active infection and tracked them longitudinally.

The V and J genes are TRBV4-2 and TRBJ2-1; the match to TRBD2 covers 7 bases. Specimen: peripheral blood. This sequence was found in a woman aged 30 to 39 with COVID-19, enrolled during active disease. The CDR3 coding sequence is TGTGCCAGCAGCCAAGAACCAGCGGGAAGATACAATGAGCAGTTCTTC. It is translated as CASSQEPAGRYNEQFF.